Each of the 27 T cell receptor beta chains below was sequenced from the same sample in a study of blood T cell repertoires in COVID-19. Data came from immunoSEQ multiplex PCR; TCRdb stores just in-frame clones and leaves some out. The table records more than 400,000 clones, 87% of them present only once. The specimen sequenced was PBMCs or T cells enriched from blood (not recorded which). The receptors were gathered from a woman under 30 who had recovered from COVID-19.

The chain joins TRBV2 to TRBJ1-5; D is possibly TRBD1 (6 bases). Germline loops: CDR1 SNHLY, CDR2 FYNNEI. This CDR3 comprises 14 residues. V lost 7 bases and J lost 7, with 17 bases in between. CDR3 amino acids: CASKDGGAGQPQHF. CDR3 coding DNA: TGTGCCAGCAAGGACGGGGGGGCTGGACAGCCCCAGCATTTT.

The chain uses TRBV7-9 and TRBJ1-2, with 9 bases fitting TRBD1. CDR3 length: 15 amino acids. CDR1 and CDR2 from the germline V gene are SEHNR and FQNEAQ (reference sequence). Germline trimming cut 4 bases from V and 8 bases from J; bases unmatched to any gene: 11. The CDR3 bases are TGTGCCAGCAGCTCATCCGGGACAGGGAAGAAGGGCTACACCTTC. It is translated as CASSSSGTGKKGYTF.

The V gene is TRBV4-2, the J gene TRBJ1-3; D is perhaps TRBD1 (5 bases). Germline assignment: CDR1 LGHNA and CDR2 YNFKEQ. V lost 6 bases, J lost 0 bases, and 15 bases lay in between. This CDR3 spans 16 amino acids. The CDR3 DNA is TGTGCCAGCAGTGGGACCTGGGGGGACTCTGGAAACACCATATATTTT. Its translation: CASSGTWGDSGNTIYF.

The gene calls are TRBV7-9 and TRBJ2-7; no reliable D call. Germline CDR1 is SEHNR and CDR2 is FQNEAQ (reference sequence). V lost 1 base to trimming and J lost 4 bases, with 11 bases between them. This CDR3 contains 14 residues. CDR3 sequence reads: CASSLDGGGYEQYF. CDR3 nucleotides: TGTGCCAGCAGCTTAGATGGTGGCGGTTACGAGCAGTACTTC.

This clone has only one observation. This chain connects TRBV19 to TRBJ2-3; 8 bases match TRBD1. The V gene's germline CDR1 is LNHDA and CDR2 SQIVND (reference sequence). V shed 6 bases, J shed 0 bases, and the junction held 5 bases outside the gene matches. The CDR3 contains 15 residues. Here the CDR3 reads CASRDTGGSTDTQYF. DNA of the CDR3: TGTGCCAGTAGGGACACAGGGGGGAGCACAGATACGCAGTATTTT.

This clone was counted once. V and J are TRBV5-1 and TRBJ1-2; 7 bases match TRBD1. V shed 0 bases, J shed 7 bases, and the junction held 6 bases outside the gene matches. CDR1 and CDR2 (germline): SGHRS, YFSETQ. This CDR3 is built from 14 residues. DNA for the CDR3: TGCGCCAGCAGCTTGGCCGAGGGGGCAGCTGGCTACACCTTC. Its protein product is CASSLAEGAAGYTF.

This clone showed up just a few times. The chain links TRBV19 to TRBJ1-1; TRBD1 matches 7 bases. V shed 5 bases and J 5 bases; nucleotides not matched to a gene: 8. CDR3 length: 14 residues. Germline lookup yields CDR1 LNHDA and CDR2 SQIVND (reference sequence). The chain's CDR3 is CASSDRGGVTEAFF. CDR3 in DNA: TGTGCCAGTAGTGATAGAGGGGGCGTGACTGAAGCTTTCTTT. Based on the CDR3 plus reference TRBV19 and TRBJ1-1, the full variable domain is DGGITQSPKYLFRKEGQNVTLSCEQNLNHDAMYWYRQDPGQGLRLIYYSQIVNDFQKGDIAEGYSVSREKKESFPLTVTSAQKNPTAFYLCASSDRGGVTEAFFGQGTRLTVV.

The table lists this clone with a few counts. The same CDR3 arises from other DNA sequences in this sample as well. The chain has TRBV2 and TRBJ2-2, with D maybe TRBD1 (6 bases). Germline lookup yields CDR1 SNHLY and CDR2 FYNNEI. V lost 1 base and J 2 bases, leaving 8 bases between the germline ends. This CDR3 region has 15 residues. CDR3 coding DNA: TGTGCCAGCAGTGAAGGCAGGGGAAACACCGGGGAGCTGTTTTTT. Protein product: CASSEGRGNTGELFF.

CDR3 amino acids: CASSSTSGGETDTQYF. Here the CDR3 DNA reads TGTGCCAGCAGCTCCACCAGCGGGGGGGAAACAGATACGCAGTATTTT. The V and J genes are TRBV5-4 and TRBJ2-3; TRBD2 matches 10 bases. Germline V CDR1 and CDR2: SGHNT, YYREEE (reference sequence). This CDR3 contains 16 residues. V was clipped by 3 bases and J by 3 bases; unmatched bases: 7.

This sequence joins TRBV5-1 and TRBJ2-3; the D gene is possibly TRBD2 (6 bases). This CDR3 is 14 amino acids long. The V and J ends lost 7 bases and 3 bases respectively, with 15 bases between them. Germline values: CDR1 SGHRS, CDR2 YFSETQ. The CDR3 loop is CASARLGDTDTQYF. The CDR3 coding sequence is TGCGCCAGCGCGCGACTAGGGGATACAGATACGCAGTATTTT.

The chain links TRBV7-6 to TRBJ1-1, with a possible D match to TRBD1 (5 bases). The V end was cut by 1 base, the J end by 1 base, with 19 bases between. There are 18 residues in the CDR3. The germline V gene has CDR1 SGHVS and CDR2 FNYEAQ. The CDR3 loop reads CASSLDPTRGGGNTEAFF. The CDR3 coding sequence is TGTGCCAGCAGCTTAGACCCTACTCGGGGGGGAGGGAACACTGAAGCTTTCTTT.

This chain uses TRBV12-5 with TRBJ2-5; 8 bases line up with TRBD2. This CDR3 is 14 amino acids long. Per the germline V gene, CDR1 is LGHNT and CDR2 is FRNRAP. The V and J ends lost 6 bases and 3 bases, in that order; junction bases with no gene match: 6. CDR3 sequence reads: CASGVGGGKETQYF. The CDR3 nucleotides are TGTGCTAGTGGCGTCGGGGGGGGCAAAGAGACCCAGTACTTC.

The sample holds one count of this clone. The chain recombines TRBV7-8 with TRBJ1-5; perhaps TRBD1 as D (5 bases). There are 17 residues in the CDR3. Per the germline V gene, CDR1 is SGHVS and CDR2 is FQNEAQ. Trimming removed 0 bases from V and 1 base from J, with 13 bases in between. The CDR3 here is CASSLARGAWSNQPQHF. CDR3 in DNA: TGTGCCAGCAGCTTAGCGCGGGGCGCGTGGAGCAATCAGCCCCAGCATTTT.

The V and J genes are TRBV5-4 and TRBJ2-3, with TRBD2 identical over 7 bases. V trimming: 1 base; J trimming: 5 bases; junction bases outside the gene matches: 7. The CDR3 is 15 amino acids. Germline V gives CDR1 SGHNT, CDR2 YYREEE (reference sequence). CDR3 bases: TGTGCCAGCAGCTTGTTAACTAGCGAAGGAGATACGCAGTATTTT. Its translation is CASSLLTSEGDTQYF.

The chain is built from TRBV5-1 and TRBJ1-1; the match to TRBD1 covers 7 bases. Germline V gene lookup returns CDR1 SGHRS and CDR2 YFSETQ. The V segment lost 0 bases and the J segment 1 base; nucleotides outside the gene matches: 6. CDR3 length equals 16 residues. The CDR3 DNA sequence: TGCGCCAGCAGCTTGGCTACAGGGGTAGGGAACACTGAAGCTTTCTTT. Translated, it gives CASSLATGVGNTEAFF.

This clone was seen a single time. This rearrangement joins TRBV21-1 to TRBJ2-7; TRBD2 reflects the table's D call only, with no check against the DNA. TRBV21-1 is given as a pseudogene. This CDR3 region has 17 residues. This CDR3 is CASSKGRAGVSSYEQYF. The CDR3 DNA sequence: TGTGCCAGCAGCAAAGGAAGGGCGGGCGTCAGCTCCTACGAGCAGTACTTC.

CDR3 nucleotide sequence: TGCGCCAGCAGCTTGGCCCTAGGGCGGGACACCGGGGAGCTGTTTTTT. The encoded protein is CASSLALGRDTGELFF. This chain uses TRBV5-1 with TRBJ2-2; maybe TRBD2 (5 bases). This CDR3 comprises 16 residues. Germline CDR1 and CDR2: SGHRS and YFSETQ. Trimming shortened V by 0 bases and J by 3 bases, and 12 bases separated the two germline ends.

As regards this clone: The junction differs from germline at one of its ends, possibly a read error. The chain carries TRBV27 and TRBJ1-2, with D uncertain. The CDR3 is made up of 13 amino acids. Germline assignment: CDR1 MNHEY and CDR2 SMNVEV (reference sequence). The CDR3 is CASSPIPEPGLFF. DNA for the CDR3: TGTGCCAGCAGCCCAATACCGGAGCCCGGTCTCTTCTTC.

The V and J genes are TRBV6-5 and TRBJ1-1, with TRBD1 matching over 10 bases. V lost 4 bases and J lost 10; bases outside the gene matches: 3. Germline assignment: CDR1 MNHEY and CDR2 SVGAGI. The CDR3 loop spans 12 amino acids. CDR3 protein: CASSSDRGPAFF. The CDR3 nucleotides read TGTGCCAGCAGTTCCGACAGGGGGCCAGCTTTCTTT.

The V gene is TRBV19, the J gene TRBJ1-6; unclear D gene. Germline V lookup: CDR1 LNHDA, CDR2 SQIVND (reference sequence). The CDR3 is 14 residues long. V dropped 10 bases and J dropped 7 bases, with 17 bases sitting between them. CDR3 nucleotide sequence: TGTGCCACCGGGCGCGGGGTATTAAATTCACCCCTCCACTTT. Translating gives CATGRGVLNSPLHF.

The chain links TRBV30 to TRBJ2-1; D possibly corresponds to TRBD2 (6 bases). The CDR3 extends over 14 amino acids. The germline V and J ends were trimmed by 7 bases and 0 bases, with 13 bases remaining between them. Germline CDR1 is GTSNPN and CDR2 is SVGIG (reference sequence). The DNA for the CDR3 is TGTGCCTCCACACGGGGGAGCTCCTACAATGAGCAGTTCTTC. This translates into CASTRGSSYNEQFF.

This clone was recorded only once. The CDR3 spells CASGWGTGGNQPQHF. The CDR3 DNA sequence: TGTGCTAGTGGTTGGGGGACGGGGGGCAATCAGCCCCAGCATTTT. V usage is TRBV12-5 and J usage is TRBJ1-5, with D possibly being TRBD1 (5 bases). The germline V and J ends were trimmed by 4 bases and 2 bases, with 12 bases remaining between them. CDR3 length: 15 amino acids. Germline CDR1 is LGHNT and CDR2 is FRNRAP.

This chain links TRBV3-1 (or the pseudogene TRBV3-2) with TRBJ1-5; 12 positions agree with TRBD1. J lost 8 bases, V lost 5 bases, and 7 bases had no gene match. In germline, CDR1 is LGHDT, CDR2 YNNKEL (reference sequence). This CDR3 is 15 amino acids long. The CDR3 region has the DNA TGTGCCAGCAGCTCCGGGACAGGGGGCATGGAGCCCCAGCATTTT. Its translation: CASSSGTGGMEPQHF.

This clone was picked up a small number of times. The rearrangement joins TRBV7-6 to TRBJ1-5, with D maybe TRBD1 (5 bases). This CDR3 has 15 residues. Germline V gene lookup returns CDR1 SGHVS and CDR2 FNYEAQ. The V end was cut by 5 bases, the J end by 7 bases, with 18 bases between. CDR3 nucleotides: TGTGCCAGCAGCGCCTCGATCTCGAAGGGGCAGCCCCAGCATTTT. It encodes CASSASISKGQPQHF.

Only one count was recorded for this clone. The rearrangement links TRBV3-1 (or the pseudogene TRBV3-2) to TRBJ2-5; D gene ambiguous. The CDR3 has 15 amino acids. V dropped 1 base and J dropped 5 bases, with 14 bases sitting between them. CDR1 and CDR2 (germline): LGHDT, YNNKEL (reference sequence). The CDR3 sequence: CASSQGVTHRETQYF. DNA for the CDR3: TGTGCCAGCAGCCAAGGCGTCACCCATCGGGAGACCCAGTACTTC.

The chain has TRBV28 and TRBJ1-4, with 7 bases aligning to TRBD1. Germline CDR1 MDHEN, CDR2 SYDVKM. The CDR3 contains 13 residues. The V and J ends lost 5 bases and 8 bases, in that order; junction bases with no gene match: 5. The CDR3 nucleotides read TGTGCCAGCAGTACAGGGGTAAGGGAAAAACTGTTTTTT. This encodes CASSTGVREKLFF. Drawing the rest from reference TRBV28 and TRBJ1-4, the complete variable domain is DVKVTQSSRYLVKRTGEKVFLECVQDMDHENMFWYRQDPGLGLRLIYFSYDVKMKEKGDIPEGYSVSREKKERFSLILESASTNQTSMYLCASSTGVREKLFFGSGTQLSVL.

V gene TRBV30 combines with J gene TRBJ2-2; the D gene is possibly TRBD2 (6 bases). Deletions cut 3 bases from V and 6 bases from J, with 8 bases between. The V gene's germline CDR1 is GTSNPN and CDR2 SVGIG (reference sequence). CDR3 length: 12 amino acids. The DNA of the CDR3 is TGTGCCTGGAGGGGGGGTCCCGGGGAGCTGTTTTTT. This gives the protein CAWRGGPGELFF.